The T cell receptor beta chain described here comes from a study of OX40 agonist ivuxolimab in advanced cancers. Background on the study: Aged roughly 23 to 79 with a mean of 60 years, they were 75% to 85% male.

The repertoire was sequenced with immunoSEQ multiplex PCR; TCRdb's copy has only in-frame clones and lacks some. The table lists approximately 96,000 clones, less than 95% of them singletons. The sequence derives from an adult with an advanced solid tumor such as melanoma, head and neck, liver or kidney cancer. The sequenced sample was CD4+ or CD8+ T cells sorted from blood, obtained in a trial of the OX40 agonist ivuxolimab.

CDR3 bases: TGTGCCAGCAAGGACCTTACTAAGCAGTACTTC. Translated: CASKDLTKQYF. The chain recombines TRBV28 with TRBJ2-7; D remains unclear. The CDR3 has 11 residues. Germline lookup yields CDR1 MDHEN and CDR2 SYDVKM. V was trimmed by 7 bases and J by 8 bases, leaving 12 bases between them.